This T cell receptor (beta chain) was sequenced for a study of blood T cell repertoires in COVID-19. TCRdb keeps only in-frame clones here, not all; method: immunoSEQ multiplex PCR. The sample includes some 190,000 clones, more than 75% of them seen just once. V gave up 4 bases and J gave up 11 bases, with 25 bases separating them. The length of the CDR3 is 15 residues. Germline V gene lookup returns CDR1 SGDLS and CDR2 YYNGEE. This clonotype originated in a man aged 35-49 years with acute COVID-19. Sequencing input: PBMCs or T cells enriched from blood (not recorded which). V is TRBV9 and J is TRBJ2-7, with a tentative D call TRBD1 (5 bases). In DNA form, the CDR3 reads TGTGCCAGCAGCCCCGACGATAGTACTACACAGGAAAAGTACTTC. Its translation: CASSPDDSTTQEKYF.